Each of the 19 T cell receptor beta chains below was sequenced from the same sample in a study of blood T cell repertoires in COVID-19. Using immunoSEQ multiplex PCR, the repertoire was profiled, and TCRdb retains in-frame clones only, with some absent. Of tens of thousands of clones listed, about 90% are singletons. The sample taken for sequencing was peripheral blood. The receptors here all came from a young man with COVID-19, enrolled during active disease.

The gene calls are TRBV7-9 and TRBJ2-7, with a weak D call TRBD2 (5 bases). There are 14 residues in the CDR3. V lost 4 bases and J 3 bases, leaving 13 bases between the germline ends. Looked up from germline, CDR1 is SEHNR and CDR2 is FQNEAQ (reference sequence). For the CDR3, the DNA is TGTGCCAGCAGCTCCCCCGGGGAGATCTACGAGCAGTACTTC. It yields the protein CASSSPGEIYEQYF.

This chain connects TRBV19 to TRBJ1-4; a possible D gene is TRBD1 (5 bases). Trimming pared 5 bases from V and 3 bases from J, leaving 13 bases between. CDR3 length equals 15 residues. CDR1 LNHDA and CDR2 SQIVND come from the germline V gene (reference sequence). CDR3 nucleotides: TGTGCCAGTAGTTCAGACAGCCGCTCTAATGAAAAACTGTTTTTT. This translates into CASSSDSRSNEKLFF.

J is TRBJ2-1 and V is TRBV27; 13 bases align to TRBD2. The CDR3 sequence is 19 residues long. Germline V gives CDR1 MNHEY, CDR2 SMNVEV (reference sequence). Trimming cost V 1 base and J 4 bases; bases outside gene matches: 10. The CDR3 reads CASSLWGLAGWGEYNEQFF. Here the CDR3 DNA reads TGTGCCAGCAGTTTATGGGGACTAGCGGGGTGGGGTGAATACAATGAGCAGTTCTTC.

This clone has only one observation. V usage is TRBV2 and J usage is TRBJ2-5; possibly TRBD2 for D (5 bases). V was trimmed by 7 bases and J by 1 base, leaving 16 bases between them. Germline V gene sequence: CDR1 SNHLY, CDR2 FYNNEI. The CDR3 contains 15 residues. The CDR3 reads CASKLRAERQETQYF. The DNA for the CDR3 is TGTGCCAGCAAGCTCCGAGCGGAGCGCCAAGAGACCCAGTACTTC.

The chain has TRBV6-6 and TRBJ2-2; TRBD1 matches 10 bases. V gave up 2 bases and J gave up 8 bases; unmatched junction bases: 5. Germline CDR1 and CDR2: MNHNY and SVGAGI (reference sequence). This CDR3 comprises 15 residues. The CDR3 DNA reads TGTGCCAGCAGTTACCTCGGGACAGGGGTGGGGGAGCTGTTTTTT. This sequence encodes CASSYLGTGVGELFF.

The rearrangement uses TRBV7-2 and TRBJ2-7; 7 bases fit TRBD2. From germline, CDR1 is SGHTA and CDR2 FQGNSA. The V and J ends lost 2 bases and 0 bases, in that order; junction bases with no gene match: 13. This CDR3 contains 18 residues. CDR3 DNA sequence: TGTGCCAGCAGCTTAACCCGAGGCGGGAGTGGATTCTCCTACGAGCAGTACTTC. Its translation: CASSLTRGGSGFSYEQYF.

The chain's CDR3 is CASSSDGNQPQHF. CDR3 in DNA: TGTGCCAGCAGTTCCGACGGGAATCAGCCCCAGCATTTT. The chain carries TRBV5-4 and TRBJ1-5, with no clear D. CDR3 length: 13 amino acids. V gave up 5 bases and J gave up 4 bases, with 10 bases separating them. Germline assignment: CDR1 SGHNT and CDR2 YYREEE (reference sequence).

The V call is TRBV6-1, the J call TRBJ2-7; 10 bases are a match to TRBD2. Trimming at V came to 3 bases and at J to 7 bases, leaving 18 bases not matched to a gene. Germline loops: CDR1 MNHNS, CDR2 SASEGT. The CDR3 covers 18 residues. The CDR3 coding sequence is TGTGCCAGCAGTGACCGCGGGCTAGCGGGAGCCTCGGCAGGGGAGCAGTACTTC. It encodes CASSDRGLAGASAGEQYF.

The gene calls are TRBV27 and TRBJ1-5, with 9 positions matching TRBD1. Germline CDR1 is MNHEY and CDR2 is SMNVEV (reference sequence). The CDR3 consists of 15 residues. The junction had 4 bases not matched to a gene; V was cut back by 2 bases and J by 5 bases. The CDR3 DNA sequence: TGTGCCAGCAGTTTACTAGGGACAGGGCATCAGCCCCAGCATTTT. Translation: CASSLLGTGHQPQHF.

V usage is TRBV10-3 and J usage is TRBJ1-2; 8 nucleotides align to TRBD1. The CDR3 covers 14 residues. From germline, CDR1 is ENHRY and CDR2 SYGVKD. Germline trimming cut 6 bases from V and 4 bases from J; bases unmatched to any gene: 7. The CDR3 region has the DNA TGTGCCATCAGCTACAGGGGGGAGGGCTATGGCTACACCTTC. It codes for CAISYRGEGYGYTF.

V gene TRBV6-5 combines with J gene TRBJ2-7, with a weak D call TRBD2 (6 bases). This CDR3 spans 15 amino acids. The ends were cut back, 3 bases at V and 7 bases at J, with 19 bases in the middle. Germline assignment: CDR1 MNHEY and CDR2 SVGAGI. For the CDR3, the DNA is TGTGCCAGCAGTTATGGGGGGACCAGGGCGTCGGAGCAGTACTTC. Protein: CASSYGGTRASEQYF.

V and J are TRBV5-6 and TRBJ1-2; D gene unclear. The CDR3 extends over 14 amino acids. Germline V gene sequence: CDR1 SGHDT, CDR2 YYEEEE. Trimming stripped 0 bases from V and 4 bases from J, with 10 bases between. The CDR3 sequence: CASSLGEHVYGYTF. DNA for the CDR3: TGTGCCAGCAGCTTGGGGGAGCACGTCTATGGCTACACCTTC.

The chain carries TRBV28 and TRBJ1-4; unclear D gene. Trimming shortened V by 6 bases and J by 8 bases, and 10 bases separated the two germline ends. The CDR3 loop spans 12 amino acids. Germline CDR1 MDHEN, CDR2 SYDVKM. The CDR3 loop is CASSLNEEKLFF. CDR3 nucleotide sequence: TGTGCCAGCAGCCTAAATGAGGAAAAACTGTTTTTT. The variable domain in full, completed from reference TRBV28 and TRBJ1-4, reads DVKVTQSSRYLVKRTGEKVFLECVQDMDHENMFWYRQDPGLGLRLIYFSYDVKMKEKGDIPEGYSVSREKKERFSLILESASTNQTSMYLCASSLNEEKLFFGSGTQLSVL.

V is TRBV9 and J is TRBJ2-7; 8 positions match TRBD2. CDR1 is SGDLS and CDR2 is YYNGEE in the germline V gene. The CDR3 sequence is 15 residues long. V dropped 0 bases and J dropped 0; count of bases not matched to a gene: 2. Here the CDR3 reads CASSVGGTSSYEQYF. The DNA of the CDR3 is TGTGCCAGCAGCGTAGGCGGGACTAGCTCCTACGAGCAGTACTTC.

This chain links TRBV28 with TRBJ2-7; maybe TRBD2 (6 bases). Per germline, CDR1 MDHEN and CDR2 SYDVKM. Trimming left V 2 bases short and J 3 bases short, with 14 bases between. The CDR3 has 15 residues. This chain's CDR3 is CASSLVGSNHYEQYF. CDR3 nucleotide sequence: TGTGCCAGCAGTTTAGTCGGGAGTAACCACTACGAGCAGTACTTC.

This chain uses TRBV28 with TRBJ1-5, with D possibly TRBD1 on 6 matching bases. CDR3 length: 17 amino acids. CDR1 is MDHEN, CDR2 SYDVKM, per germline. V lost 3 bases to trimming and J lost 1 base, with 16 bases between them. CDR3 sequence reads: CASSFPLQGRSNQPQHF. The DNA for the CDR3 is TGTGCCAGCAGTTTCCCCCTACAGGGAAGGAGCAATCAGCCCCAGCATTTT.

The genes are TRBV15 and TRBJ1-5; D is perhaps TRBD1 (5 bases). The V and J ends lost 3 bases and 6 bases respectively, with 9 bases between them. Germline V lookup: CDR1 LNHNV, CDR2 YYDKDF (reference sequence). The CDR3 extends over 13 amino acids. The CDR3 DNA follows: TGTGCCACCAGCAGCACCCAGGGTCAGCCCCAGCATTTT. Its translation: CATSSTQGQPQHF.

The J gene is TRBJ2-2, the V gene TRBV13; D not certain. Germline V gene lookup returns CDR1 PRHDT and CDR2 FYEKMQ (reference sequence). This CDR3 is built from 13 residues. Between the trimmed V and J ends, which lost 0 bases and 7 bases, there was a span of 6 bases. CDR3 loop: CASSLGSVGELFF. CDR3 sequence (DNA): TGTGCCAGCAGCTTAGGATCCGTCGGGGAGCTGTTTTTT.

The chain employs TRBV30 and TRBJ1-6; weak D call: TRBD1 (5 bases). This CDR3 spans 16 amino acids. Per the germline V gene, CDR1 is GTSNPN and CDR2 is SVGIG (reference sequence). V shed 4 bases and J shed 0 bases, with 13 bases lying between them. The CDR3 DNA is TGTGCCTGGACCGGACACACGAGCTCCTATAATTCACCCCTCCACTTT. This encodes CAWTGHTSSYNSPLHF.